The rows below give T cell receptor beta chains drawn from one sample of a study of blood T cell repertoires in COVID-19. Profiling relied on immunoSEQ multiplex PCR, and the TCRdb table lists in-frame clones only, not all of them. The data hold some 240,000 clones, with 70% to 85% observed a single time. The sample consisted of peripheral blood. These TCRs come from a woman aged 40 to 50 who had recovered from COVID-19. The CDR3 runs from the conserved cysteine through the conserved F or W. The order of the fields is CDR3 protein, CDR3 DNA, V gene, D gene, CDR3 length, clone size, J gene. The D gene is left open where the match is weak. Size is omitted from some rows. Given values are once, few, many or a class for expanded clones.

CDR3: CASSLSGTGIHGYTF
DNA: TGTGCCAGCAGCTTAAGCGGGACAGGGATCCATGGCTACACCTTC
V: TRBV13
D: TRBD1
length: 15
size: many
J: TRBJ1-2

CDR3: CASSQDASQPQHF
DNA: TGCGCCAGCAGCCAAGATGCGTCGCAGCCCCAGCATTTT
V: TRBV4-3
D: .
length: 13
size: few
J: TRBJ1-5

CDR3: CASSYSSRGNTGYTF
DNA: TGTGCCAGCAGTTACTCGAGTAGGGGCAACACTGGCTACACCTTC
V: TRBV6-6
D: .
length: 15
size: .
J: TRBJ1-2

CDR3: CASRGRGDTEAFF
DNA: TGTGCCAGTAGGGGCAGGGGTGACACTGAAGCTTTCTTT
V: TRBV19
D: .
length: 13
size: .
J: TRBJ1-1

CDR3: CASIKQGFDNYGYTF
DNA: TGTGCCAGTATTAAACAGGGATTCGATAACTATGGCTACACCTTC
V: TRBV19
D: .
length: 15
size: once
J: TRBJ1-2

CDR3: CASSGTGLNTEAFF
DNA: TGTGCCAGCAGCGGGACAGGCCTGAACACTGAAGCTTTCTTT
V: TRBV3-1/TRBV3-2
D: TRBD1
length: 14
size: .
J: TRBJ1-1

CDR3: CASGRGGPLQQFF
DNA: TGTGCCAGCGGGCGGGGGGGCCCTCTTCAGCAGTTCTTC
V: TRBV27
D: TRBD2
length: 13
size: .
J: TRBJ2-1

CDR3: CASSWSTGNEQYF
DNA: TGTGCCAGCAGCTGGAGTACAGGAAACGAGCAGTACTTC
V: TRBV7-8
D: .
length: 13
size: .
J: TRBJ2-7

CDR3: CASRMRGNEKLFF
DNA: TGTGCCAGCCGGATGAGGGGGAATGAAAAACTGTTTTTT
V: TRBV3-1/TRBV3-2
D: .
length: 13
size: .
J: TRBJ1-4

CDR3: CASSPWGGQGASGFFPLSYEQYF
DNA: TGCGCCAGCAGCCCCTGGGGGGGACAGGGGGCTTCAGGTTTTTTCCCACTAAGCTACGAGCAGTACTTC
V: TRBV5-1
D: TRBD1
length: 23
size: .
J: TRBJ2-7

CDR3: CASSYAETQYF
DNA: TGTGCCAGCAGCTATGCGGAGACCCAGTACTTC
V: TRBV14
D: .
length: 11
size: .
J: TRBJ2-5

CDR3: CASGQGVGTEAFF
DNA: TGTGCCTCCGGACAGGGTGTAGGGACTGAAGCTTTCTTT
V: TRBV10-3
D: TRBD1
length: 13
size: .
J: TRBJ1-1

CDR3: CASSRIQGAPRNSPLHF
DNA: TGTGCCAGCAGCCGAATCCAGGGGGCGCCGAGGAATTCACCCCTCCACTTT
V: TRBV14
D: TRBD1
length: 17
size: .
J: TRBJ1-6

CDR3: CASSLMAYTNTGELFF
DNA: TGTGCCAGCAGCTTAATGGCTTATACGAACACCGGGGAGCTGTTTTTT
V: TRBV7-3
D: .
length: 16
size: .
J: TRBJ2-2

CDR3: CASSLQQYTEAFF
DNA: TGTGCCAGCAGCTTACAACAATACACTGAAGCTTTCTTT
V: TRBV7-2
D: .
length: 13
size: .
J: TRBJ1-1

CDR3: CASSLDWTPYNEQFF
DNA: TGTGCCAGCAGCTTAGATTGGACACCTTACAATGAGCAGTTCTTC
V: TRBV7-2
D: .
length: 15
size: .
J: TRBJ2-1

CDR3: CATSDSRGDLNTDTQYF
DNA: TGTGCCACCAGTGATTCCCGGGGGGACCTTAACACAGATACGCAGTATTTT
V: TRBV24-1
D: TRBD2
length: 17
size: .
J: TRBJ2-3

CDR3: CASSRGTEAFF
DNA: TGTGCCAGCAGTCGAGGGACTGAAGCTTTCTTT
V: TRBV5-6
D: .
length: 11
size: .
J: TRBJ1-1

CDR3: CASSFFGDRQNTEAFF
DNA: TGTGCCAGCAGCTTTTTCGGGGATAGACAGAACACTGAAGCTTTCTTT
V: TRBV7-6
D: .
length: 16
size: .
J: TRBJ1-1

CDR3: CASSPRLNTEAFF
DNA: TGTGCCAGCAGCCCTAGGTTGAACACTGAAGCTTTCTTT
V: TRBV7-6
D: .
length: 13
size: .
J: TRBJ1-1

CDR3: CASSPPGSVGYNEQFF
DNA: TGTGCCAGCTCACCCCCGGGTTCGGTGGGTTACAATGAGCAGTTCTTC
V: TRBV18
D: .
length: 16
size: .
J: TRBJ2-1

CDR3: CASSQRGGLDEQFF
DNA: TGCGCCAGCAGCCAACGGGGGGGTTTGGATGAGCAGTTCTTC
V: TRBV4-3
D: TRBD2
length: 14
size: .
J: TRBJ2-1

CDR3: CAWTRGLTGQGVWNTEAFF
DNA: TGTGCCTGGACGCGTGGGTTAACGGGACAGGGGGTTTGGAACACTGAAGCTTTCTTT
V: TRBV30
D: TRBD1
length: 19
size: once
J: TRBJ1-1

CDR3: CASSQDRFQGAGYTF
DNA: TGCGCCAGCAGCCAAGATAGATTTCAGGGGGCCGGCTACACCTTC
V: TRBV4-3
D: TRBD1
length: 15
size: once
J: TRBJ1-2

CDR3: CASSSRDGRGNYGYTF
DNA: TGTGCCAGCAGCTCAAGAGATGGACGGGGGAACTATGGCTACACCTTC
V: TRBV11-1
D: .
length: 16
size: .
J: TRBJ1-2

CDR3: CASSLDREDTIYF
DNA: TGTGCCAGCAGCTTAGACAGGGAAGACACCATATATTTT
V: TRBV7-2
D: .
length: 13
size: .
J: TRBJ1-3

CDR3: CASSVERGTEAFF
DNA: TGTGCCAGCAGCGTAGAGCGGGGAACTGAAGCTTTCTTT
V: TRBV9
D: .
length: 13
size: .
J: TRBJ1-1

CDR3: CASSPNVGQTVEQYF
DNA: TGCGCCAGCAGCCCAAATGTAGGACAGACCGTCGAGCAGTACTTC
V: TRBV5-1
D: .
length: 15
size: once
J: TRBJ2-7

CDR3: CASSIGQGSNQPQHF
DNA: TGTGCCAGCTCAATAGGACAGGGGAGCAATCAGCCCCAGCATTTT
V: TRBV18
D: TRBD1
length: 15
size: .
J: TRBJ1-5

CDR3: CASSLEDSFGYTF
DNA: TGTGCCAGCAGTTTAGAGGACAGCTTTGGCTACACCTTC
V: TRBV28
D: .
length: 13
size: .
J: TRBJ1-2

CDR3: CASSQDRGGSGDTQYF
DNA: TGTGCCAGCAGCCAAGATCGAGGGGGATCAGGAGATACGCAGTATTTT
V: TRBV3-1/TRBV3-2
D: .
length: 16
size: .
J: TRBJ2-3

CDR3: CASSFGDREYGYTF
DNA: TGTGCCAGCAGCTTTGGGGACAGGGAATATGGCTACACCTTC
V: TRBV7-9
D: TRBD1
length: 14
size: .
J: TRBJ1-2

CDR3: CAIREQGPDNSPLHF
DNA: TGTGCCATCAGGGAACAGGGCCCCGATAATTCACCCCTCCACTTT
V: TRBV10-3
D: .
length: 15
size: .
J: TRBJ1-6

CDR3: CASSRQGRTEAFF
DNA: TGCGCCAGCAGTCGGCAGGGCAGGACTGAAGCTTTCTTT
V: TRBV10-1
D: .
length: 13
size: once
J: TRBJ1-1

CDR3: CASSPRTNPYEQYF
DNA: TGTGCCAGCTCACCCCGCACAAACCCCTACGAGCAGTACTTC
V: TRBV18
D: .
length: 14
size: .
J: TRBJ2-7

CDR3: CASRGFDSGANVLTF
DNA: TGTGCCAGCAGGGGCTTTGACTCTGGGGCCAACGTCCTGACTTTC
V: TRBV7-9
D: .
length: 15
size: .
J: TRBJ2-6

CDR3: CASSKNRDRKTEAFF
DNA: TGTGCCAGTAGTAAGAATCGGGACAGGAAAACTGAAGCTTTCTTT
V: TRBV19
D: TRBD1
length: 15
size: .
J: TRBJ1-1

CDR3: CASSSGNMNTEAFF
DNA: TGTGCCAGCAGCTCCGGGAACATGAACACTGAAGCTTTCTTT
V: TRBV7-9
D: .
length: 14
size: .
J: TRBJ1-1

CDR3: CASSFGSWRIGYGYTF
DNA: TGTGCCAGCAGTTTTGGGTCTTGGCGGATCGGATATGGCTACACCTTC
V: TRBV28
D: .
length: 16
size: .
J: TRBJ1-2

CDR3: CASSSKPYLRASSYNSPLHF
DNA: TGTGCCAGCAGTTCCAAACCATATCTCAGGGCGAGCTCCTATAATTCACCCCTCCACTTT
V: TRBV27
D: .
length: 20
size: once
J: TRBJ1-6

CDR3: CASTPGRGYEKLFF
DNA: TGTGCCAGCACCCCAGGGAGGGGGTACGAAAAACTGTTTTTT
V: TRBV2
D: .
length: 14
size: once
J: TRBJ1-4